The 28 T cell receptor beta chains listed next were all sequenced from one sample in a study of long-term antiretroviral therapy in people with HIV. This was the immunoSEQ v3.0 assay at survey level. Data came from immunoSEQ multiplex PCR; TCRdb stores just in-frame clones and leaves some out. This table holds 25,000 to 30,000 clones, approximately 83% found once. The material sequenced was unsorted PBMCs, taken 2.7 to 2.9 years after starting antiretroviral therapy. Every receptor here comes from a man aged 25 to 45 with HIV.

This chain links TRBV28 with TRBJ1-5; TRBD1 is a possible D gene (6 bases). The CDR3 runs to 15 residues. Germline loops: CDR1 MDHEN, CDR2 SYDVKM. Deletions cut 4 bases from V and 3 bases from J, with 13 bases between. CDR3 DNA: TGTGCCAGCAGTTGGAGCGACAGGCCCAATCAGCCCCAGCATTTT. This codes for CASSWSDRPNQPQHF.

The genes are TRBV27 and TRBJ1-4; TRBD1 might be the D (5 bases). The CDR3 is made up of 14 amino acids. The germline gives CDR1 MNHEY, CDR2 SMNVEV (reference sequence). V lost 5 bases and J 4 bases, leaving 11 bases between the germline ends. The CDR3 region is CASSPQGINEKLFF. CDR3 nucleotides: TGTGCCAGCAGTCCTCAGGGCATTAATGAAAAACTGTTTTTT.

The rearrangement uses TRBV6-1 and TRBJ2-7, with 9 positions matching TRBD2. Per germline, CDR1 MNHNS and CDR2 SASEGT. There are 17 residues in the CDR3. The V gene end was trimmed by 1 base and the J gene end by 3 bases; junction bases not matched to a gene: 10. The CDR3, as DNA: TGTGCCAGCAGTGAAGGGGTAGCGGGGGCCCGATTCTACGAGCAGTACTTC. Translated, it gives CASSEGVAGARFYEQYF.

The chain recombines TRBV12-1 with TRBJ1-4. TRBV12-1 constitutes a pseudogene. CDR3 size: 14 residues. The CDR3 region is CASSFLLEHEKLFF. In DNA form, the CDR3 reads TGTGCCAGCAGCTTTCTTCTGGAGCATGAAAAACTGTTTTTT.

The rearrangement joins TRBV7-8 to TRBJ2-7; D is unresolved. The CDR3 runs 14 residues. The germline V gene encodes CDR1 SGHVS and CDR2 FQNEAQ. Trimming pared 5 bases from V and 1 base from J, leaving 12 bases between. The CDR3 spells CASSPPTKSYEQYF. Written as DNA, the CDR3 is TGTGCCAGCAGCCCCCCTACAAAATCCTACGAGCAGTACTTC.

The gene calls are TRBV9 and TRBJ1-1; D not resolved. Germline loops: CDR1 SGDLS, CDR2 YYNGEE. V lost 0 bases and J lost 7, with 13 bases in between. The CDR3 extends over 14 amino acids. CDR3: CASSVVRGAGEAFF. CDR3 nucleotide sequence: TGTGCCAGCAGCGTAGTCCGCGGTGCCGGTGAAGCTTTCTTT. The complete variable domain, with remaining parts taken from reference TRBV9 and TRBJ1-1, reads DSGVTQTPKHLITATGQRVTLRCSPRSGDLSVYWYQQSLDQGLQFLIQYYNGEERAKGNILERFSAQQFPDLHSELNLSSLELGDSALYFCASSVVRGAGEAFFGQGTRLTVV.

The chain has TRBV4-3 and TRBJ2-3, with D possibly TRBD2 on 6 matching bases. Trimming removed 0 bases from V and 6 bases from J, with 16 bases in between. Germline values: CDR1 LGHNA, CDR2 YSLEER. The CDR3 loop spans 16 amino acids. The CDR3 nucleotides read TGCGCCAGCAGCCAAGATGAAGGCTTTGCGGGGGATACGCAGTATTTT. It encodes CASSQDEGFAGDTQYF.

This clone was observed once. CDR3 amino acids: CASSYLGPHNEKLFF. The CDR3 bases are TGTGCCAGCAGTTACTTGGGGCCCCATAATGAAAAACTGTTTTTT. The rearrangement uses TRBV6-6 and TRBJ1-4, with TRBD1 as a possible D gene (5 bases). The CDR3 spans 15 residues. Germline CDR1 reads MNHNY; CDR2 reads SVGAGI (reference sequence). Trimming shortened V by 1 base and J by 4 bases, and 10 bases separated the two germline ends.

This clone was observed a handful of times. The J gene is TRBJ2-7, the V gene TRBV5-1; 8 nucleotides line up with TRBD1. Per the germline V gene, CDR1 is SGHRS and CDR2 is YFSETQ. With 5 bases clipped from V and 5 bases from J, the junction kept 3 bases outside the gene matches. This CDR3 contains 12 residues. The CDR3: CASRDRVHEQYF. CDR3 in DNA: TGCGCCAGCAGGGACAGGGTCCACGAGCAGTACTTC. Filled out from reference TRBV5-1 and TRBJ2-7, the complete variable domain reads KAGVTQTPRYLIKTRGQQVTLSCSPISGHRSVSWYQQTPGQGLQFLFEYFSETQRNKGNFPGRFSGRQFSNSRSEMNVSTLELGDSALYLCASRDRVHEQYFGPGTRLTVT.

The V gene is TRBV27, the J gene TRBJ2-2, with 9 bases that match TRBD1. The germline V gene encodes CDR1 MNHEY and CDR2 SMNVEV (reference sequence). The length of the CDR3 is 16 residues. V lost 5 bases, J lost 2 bases, and 6 bases stayed unmatched. The CDR3, as DNA: TGTGCCAGCAGTCCACAGGGGGCCTTCAACACCGGGGAGCTGTTTTTT. Residues: CASSPQGAFNTGELFF.

The chain is built from TRBV6-1 and TRBJ2-2, with a tentative D call TRBD2 (6 bases). CDR1 MNHNS and CDR2 SASEGT come from the germline V gene. The germline V and J ends were trimmed by 11 bases and 3 bases, with 19 bases remaining between them. This CDR3 has 15 amino acids. The chain's CDR3 is CAARNEGRHTGELFF. CDR3 in DNA: TGTGCCGCCCGGAACGAGGGGAGGCACACCGGGGAGCTGTTTTTT.

This chain joins TRBV28 and TRBJ1-2; the D gene is possibly TRBD1 (6 bases). In germline, CDR1 is MDHEN, CDR2 SYDVKM. V lost 6 bases and J 0 bases, leaving 20 bases between the germline ends. The CDR3 length is 17 residues. The CDR3 region is CASRKGWEGGSNYGYTF. Written as DNA, the CDR3 is TGTGCCAGCAGGAAGGGCTGGGAGGGGGGCTCTAACTATGGCTACACCTTC.

The V gene is TRBV11-3, the J gene TRBJ2-1; the match to TRBD2 covers 7 bases. Trimming at V came to 5 bases and at J to 3 bases, leaving 7 bases not matched to a gene. Germline V gene data show CDR1 as SGHNT and CDR2 as YENEEA. CDR3 length: 15 residues. In DNA, the CDR3 is TGTGCCAGCAGCACCGAAAGCGGGAACTACAATGAGCAGTTCTTC. Amino acid sequence: CASSTESGNYNEQFF. The full variable domain, rest sourced from reference TRBV11-3 and TRBJ2-1, is EAGVVQSPRYKIIEKKQPVAFWCNPISGHNTLYWYLQNLGQGPELLIRYENEEAVDDSQLPKDRFSAERLKGVDSTLKIQPAELGDSAVYLCASSTESGNYNEQFFGPGTRLTVL.

This clone showed up just a few times. The rearrangement uses TRBV28 and TRBJ1-2; 8 bases map to TRBD1. Unmatched junction bases numbered 2, after V lost 6 bases and J lost 2 bases. The CDR3 sequence is 13 residues long. Germline CDR1 and CDR2: MDHEN and SYDVKM. The CDR3 spells CASRRTGNYGYTF. DNA for the CDR3: TGTGCCAGCAGGCGGACAGGGAACTATGGCTACACCTTC.

CDR3 nucleotides: TGTGCCAGCAGCTTAAGGGCCGGGGCAGGGGCTAACTATGGCTACACCTTC. This translates into CASSLRAGAGANYGYTF. The rearrangement uses TRBV7-9 and TRBJ1-2; a possible D gene is TRBD1 (6 bases). Germline CDR1 is SEHNR and CDR2 is FQNEAQ (reference sequence). V lost 2 bases, J lost 0 bases, and 16 bases lay in between. CDR3 length: 17 amino acids.

The J gene is TRBJ2-3, the V gene TRBV14; TRBD1 matches at 7 bases. V was clipped by 1 base and J by 10 bases; unmatched bases: 8. This CDR3 comprises 14 residues. Looked up from germline, CDR1 is SGHDN and CDR2 is FVKESK. The DNA of the CDR3 is TGTGCCAGCAGCCAAGCCCCCCGGGACAGCCCGCAGTATTTT. Residues: CASSQAPRDSPQYF.

The chain combines TRBV10-3 with TRBJ1-1; TRBD1 is a possible D gene (5 bases). Germline V gene sequence: CDR1 ENHRY, CDR2 SYGVKD. Trimming took 8 bases from V and 1 from J, leaving 23 bases between them. The CDR3 loop spans 17 amino acids. Written as DNA, the CDR3 is TGTGCCATCCGGTCGGGGACGGCTTATGAAGGGAACACTGAAGCTTTCTTT. This sequence encodes CAIRSGTAYEGNTEAFF.

On this clone: A read error may produce the germline difference seen at one junction end. The chain uses TRBV19 and TRBJ2-3, with no clear D. The CDR3 extends over 13 amino acids. Germline V gene lookup returns CDR1 LNHDA and CDR2 SQIVND (reference sequence). The CDR3 sequence: CASRIGSTDTQYF. The CDR3, as DNA: TGTGCCAGTCGTATCGGCAGCACAGATACGCAGTATTTT.

The genes are TRBV7-9 and TRBJ2-4; 9 bases match TRBD1. Germline-derived CDR1 and CDR2 are SEHNR and FQNEAQ (reference sequence). Unmatched junction bases numbered 7, after V lost 5 bases and J lost 8 bases. The CDR3 has 14 amino acids. The CDR3 is CASSRGTGHHIQYF. In DNA form, the CDR3 reads TGTGCCAGCAGCCGAGGGACAGGGCACCACATTCAGTACTTC.

This clone was observed a handful of times. The chain recombines TRBV2 with TRBJ1-6, with a possible D match to TRBD1 (5 bases). The CDR3 extends over 13 amino acids. Trimming took 11 bases from V and 9 from J, leaving 17 bases between them. Germline V lookup: CDR1 SNHLY, CDR2 FYNNEI. The CDR3 reads CAGSGGAASPLHF. The CDR3 DNA follows: TGTGCCGGAAGTGGCGGGGCTGCTTCACCCCTCCACTTT. Based on the CDR3 plus reference TRBV2 and TRBJ1-6, the full variable domain is EPEVTQTPSHQVTQMGQEVILRCVPISNHLYFYWYRQILGQKVEFLVSFYNNEISEKSEIFDDQFSVERPDGSNFTLKIRSTKLEDSAMYFCAGSGGAASPLHFGNGTRLTVT.

This clone was recorded once. The chain employs TRBV13 and TRBJ2-3, with D possibly TRBD2 on 5 matching bases. The CDR3 has 14 residues. V gave up 3 bases and J gave up 4 bases, with 11 bases separating them. The germline V gene has CDR1 PRHDT and CDR2 FYEKMQ (reference sequence). CDR3: CASSFRGQADTQYF. CDR3 bases: TGTGCCAGCAGCTTTCGAGGGCAGGCAGATACGCAGTATTTT. The full variable domain, with the rest looked up from reference TRBV13 and TRBJ2-3, is AAGVIQSPRHLIKEKRETATLKCYPIPRHDTVYWYQQGPGQDPQFLISFYEKMQSDKGSIPDRFSAQQFSDYHSELNMSSLELGDSALYFCASSFRGQADTQYFGPGTRLTVL.

The chain combines TRBV27 with TRBJ2-5, with unresolved D. In germline, CDR1 is MNHEY, CDR2 SMNVEV (reference sequence). V shed 5 bases and J shed 2 bases, with 3 bases lying between them. The CDR3 runs to 11 residues. The CDR3 loop is CASSRQETQYF. DNA for the CDR3: TGTGCCAGCAGTCGTCAAGAGACCCAGTACTTC.

The chain has TRBV2 and TRBJ2-1, with 10 nucleotides matching TRBD2. This CDR3 contains 13 residues. Germline-derived CDR1 and CDR2 are SNHLY and FYNNEI. Unmatched junction bases numbered 4, after V lost 5 bases and J lost 9 bases. The CDR3 DNA follows: TGTGCCAGCAGTTCGGGACTAGCGCTTGAGCAGTTCTTC. It specifies CASSSGLALEQFF.

This clone was observed a handful of times. The chain employs TRBV28 and TRBJ2-7; D may be TRBD2 (5 bases). This CDR3 has 15 residues. Trimming took 2 bases from V and 4 from J, leaving 15 bases between them. The germline V gene encodes CDR1 MDHEN and CDR2 SYDVKM. In DNA, the CDR3 is TGTGCCAGCAGTTTAGGACTCGGGATCGAATACGAGCAGTACTTC. It specifies CASSLGLGIEYEQYF.

The chain combines TRBV18 with TRBJ2-1; 9 nucleotides agree with TRBD2. Trimming took 2 bases from V and 1 from J; bases not matched to a gene: 6. CDR3 length: 17 residues. In germline, CDR1 is KGHSH, CDR2 LQKENI. CDR3 amino acids: CASSPNSGGASYNEQFF. DNA of the CDR3: TGTGCCAGCTCACCAAATAGCGGGGGTGCTTCCTACAATGAGCAGTTCTTC.

The V call is TRBV29-1, the J call TRBJ1-2; TRBD1 matches at 7 bases. The CDR3 extends over 14 amino acids. V shed 5 bases, J shed 7 bases, and the junction held 13 bases outside the gene matches. Germline V gene lookup returns CDR1 SQVTM and CDR2 ANQGSEA. CDR3 region: CSVLHGTAGSGYTF. CDR3 DNA sequence: TGCAGCGTTCTCCACGGGACAGCCGGCTCTGGCTACACCTTC.

The rearrangement uses TRBV30 and TRBJ1-5; no clear D. Trimming removed 1 base from V and 5 bases from J, with 9 bases in between. Germline V CDR1 and CDR2: GTSNPN, SVGIG (reference sequence). The CDR3 runs to 13 residues. CDR3 region: CAWSEGRDQPQHF. The CDR3 nucleotides read TGTGCCTGGAGTGAAGGGAGGGATCAGCCCCAGCATTTT.

V gene TRBV19 combines with J gene TRBJ2-1; D may correspond to TRBD1 or TRBD2 (5 bases each). V lost 6 bases and J lost 6, with 9 bases in between. The CDR3 covers 12 residues. Germline CDR1 is LNHDA and CDR2 is SQIVND (reference sequence). Written as DNA, the CDR3 is TGTGCCAGTAGGGGGGACCGCAATGAGCAGTTCTTC. It encodes CASRGDRNEQFF.